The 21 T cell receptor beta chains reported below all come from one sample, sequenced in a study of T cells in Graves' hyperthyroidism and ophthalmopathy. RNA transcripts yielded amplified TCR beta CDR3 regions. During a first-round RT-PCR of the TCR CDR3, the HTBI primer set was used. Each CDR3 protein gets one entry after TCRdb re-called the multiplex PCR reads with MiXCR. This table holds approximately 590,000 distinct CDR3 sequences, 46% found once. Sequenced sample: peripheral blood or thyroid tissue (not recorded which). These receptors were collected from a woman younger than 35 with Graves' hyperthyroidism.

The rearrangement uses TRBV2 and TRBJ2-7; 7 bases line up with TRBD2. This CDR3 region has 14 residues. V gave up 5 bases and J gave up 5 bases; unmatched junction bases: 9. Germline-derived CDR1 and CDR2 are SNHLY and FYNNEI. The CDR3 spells CASSTHGGRDEQYF. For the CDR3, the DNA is TGTGCCAGCAGTACTCACGGGGGGAGGGACGAGCAGTACTTC.

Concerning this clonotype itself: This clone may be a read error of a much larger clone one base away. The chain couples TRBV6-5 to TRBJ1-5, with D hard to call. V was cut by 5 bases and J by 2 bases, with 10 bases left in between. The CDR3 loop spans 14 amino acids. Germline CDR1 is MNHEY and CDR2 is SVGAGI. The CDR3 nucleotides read TGTGCCAGCAGTCAAAGGGCGGGCAATCAGCCCCAGCATTTT. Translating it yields CASSQRAGNQPQHF.

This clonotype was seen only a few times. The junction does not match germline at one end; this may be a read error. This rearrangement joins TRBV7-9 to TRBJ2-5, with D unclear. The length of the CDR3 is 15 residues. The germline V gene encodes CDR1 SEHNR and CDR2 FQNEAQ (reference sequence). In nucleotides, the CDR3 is TGCGCCAGCAGCCAAGAACTTCGGCCACAAGAGACCCAGTACTTC. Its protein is CASSQELRPQETQYF.

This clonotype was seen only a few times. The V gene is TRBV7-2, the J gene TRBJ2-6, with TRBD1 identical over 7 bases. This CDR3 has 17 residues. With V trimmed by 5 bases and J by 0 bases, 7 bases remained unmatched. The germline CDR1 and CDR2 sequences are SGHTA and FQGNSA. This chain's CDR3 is CASSQGTESSGANVLTF. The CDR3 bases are TGTGCCAGCAGCCAAGGGACAGAGAGCTCTGGGGCCAACGTCCTGACTTTC.

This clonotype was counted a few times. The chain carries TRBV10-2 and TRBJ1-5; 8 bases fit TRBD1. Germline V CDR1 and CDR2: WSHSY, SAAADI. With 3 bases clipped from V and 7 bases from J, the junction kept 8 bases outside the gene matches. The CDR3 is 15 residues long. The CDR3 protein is CASSELDRGDQPQHF. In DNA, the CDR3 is TGCGCCAGCAGTGAATTAGACAGGGGCGACCAGCCCCAGCATTTT.

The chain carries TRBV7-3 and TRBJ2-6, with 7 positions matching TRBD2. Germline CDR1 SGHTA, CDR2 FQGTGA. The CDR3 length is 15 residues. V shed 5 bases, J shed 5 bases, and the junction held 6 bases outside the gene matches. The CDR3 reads CASSQRGVRANVLTF. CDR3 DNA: TGTGCCAGCAGCCAACGGGGGGTGAGGGCCAACGTCCTGACTTTC.

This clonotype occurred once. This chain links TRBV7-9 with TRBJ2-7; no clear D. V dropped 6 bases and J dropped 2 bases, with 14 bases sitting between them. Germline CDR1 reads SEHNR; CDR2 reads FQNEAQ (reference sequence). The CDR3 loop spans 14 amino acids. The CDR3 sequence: CASRPPGVPYEQYF. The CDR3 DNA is TGTGCCAGCAGACCCCCGGGTGTGCCCTACGAGCAGTACTTC.

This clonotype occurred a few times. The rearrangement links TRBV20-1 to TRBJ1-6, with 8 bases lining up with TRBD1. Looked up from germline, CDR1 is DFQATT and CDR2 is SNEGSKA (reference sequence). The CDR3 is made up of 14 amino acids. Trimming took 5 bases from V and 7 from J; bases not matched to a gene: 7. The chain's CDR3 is CSAPRTGPNSPLHF. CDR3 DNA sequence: TGCAGTGCTCCCCGGACAGGGCCCAATTCACCCCTCCACTTT.

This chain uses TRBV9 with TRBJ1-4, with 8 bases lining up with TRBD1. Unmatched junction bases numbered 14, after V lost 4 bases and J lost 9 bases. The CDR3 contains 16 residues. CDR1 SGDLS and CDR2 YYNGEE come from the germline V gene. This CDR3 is CASSPAAGTGTKKLFF. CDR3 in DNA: TGTGCCAGCAGCCCAGCGGCCGGGACAGGTACGAAAAAACTGTTTTTT.

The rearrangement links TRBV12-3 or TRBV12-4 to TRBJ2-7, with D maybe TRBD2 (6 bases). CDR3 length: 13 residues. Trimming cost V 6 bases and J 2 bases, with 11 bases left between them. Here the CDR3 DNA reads TGTGCCAGCAGGGGACTGACAGCCTACGAGCAGTACTTC. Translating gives CASRGLTAYEQYF.

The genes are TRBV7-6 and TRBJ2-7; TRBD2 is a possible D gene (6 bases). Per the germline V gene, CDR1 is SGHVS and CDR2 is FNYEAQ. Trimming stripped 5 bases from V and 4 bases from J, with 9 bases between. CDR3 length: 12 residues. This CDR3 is CASSGGRYEQYF. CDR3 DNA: TGTGCCAGCAGCGGGGGGAGGTACGAGCAGTACTTC. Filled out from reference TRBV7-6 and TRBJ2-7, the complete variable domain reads GAGVSQSPRYKVTKRGQDVALRCDPISGHVSLYWYRQALGQGPEFLTYFNYEAQQDKSGLPNDRFSAERPEGSISTLTIQRTEQRDSAMYRCASSGGRYEQYFGPGTRLTVT.

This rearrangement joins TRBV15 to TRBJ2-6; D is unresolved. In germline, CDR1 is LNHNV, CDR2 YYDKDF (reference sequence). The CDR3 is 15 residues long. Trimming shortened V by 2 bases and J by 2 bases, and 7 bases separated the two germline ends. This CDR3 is CATSRPTPGANVLTF. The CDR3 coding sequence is TGTGCCACCAGCAGACCTACCCCTGGGGCCAACGTCCTGACTTTC.

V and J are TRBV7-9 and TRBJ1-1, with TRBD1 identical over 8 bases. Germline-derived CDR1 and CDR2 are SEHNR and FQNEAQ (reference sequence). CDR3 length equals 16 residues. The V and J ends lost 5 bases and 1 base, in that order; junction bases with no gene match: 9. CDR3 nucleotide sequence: TGTGCCAGCAGCCGCGGGACAGGCCAACGGAACACTGAAGCTTTCTTT. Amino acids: CASSRGTGQRNTEAFF.

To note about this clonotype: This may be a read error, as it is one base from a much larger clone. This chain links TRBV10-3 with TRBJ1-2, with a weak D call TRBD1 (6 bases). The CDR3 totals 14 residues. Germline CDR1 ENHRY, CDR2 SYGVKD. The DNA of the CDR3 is TGTGCCATCAGTGAGTCGACAGGCCGAGAGGGCTACGCCTTC. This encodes CAISESTGREGYAF.

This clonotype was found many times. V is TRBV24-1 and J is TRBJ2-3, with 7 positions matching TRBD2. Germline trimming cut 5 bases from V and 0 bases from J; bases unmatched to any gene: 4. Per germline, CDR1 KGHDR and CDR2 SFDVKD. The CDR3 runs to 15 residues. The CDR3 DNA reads TGTGCCACCAGTGCAGCGGGATCTAGCACAGATACGCAGTATTTT. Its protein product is CATSAAGSSTDTQYF.

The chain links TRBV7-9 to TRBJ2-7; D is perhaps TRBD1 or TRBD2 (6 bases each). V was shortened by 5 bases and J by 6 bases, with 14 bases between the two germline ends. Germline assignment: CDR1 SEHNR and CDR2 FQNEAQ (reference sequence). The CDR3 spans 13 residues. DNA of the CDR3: TGTGCCAGCAGCAGGGGGGCGAATGGCGAGCAGTACTTC. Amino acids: CASSRGANGEQYF.

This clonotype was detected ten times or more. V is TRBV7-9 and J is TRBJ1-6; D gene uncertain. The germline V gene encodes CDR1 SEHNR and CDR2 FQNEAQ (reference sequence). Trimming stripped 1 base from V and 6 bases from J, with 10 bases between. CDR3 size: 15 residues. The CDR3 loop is CASSLVSATNSPLHF. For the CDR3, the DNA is TGTGCCAGCAGCTTAGTGTCCGCCACTAATTCACCCCTCCACTTT.

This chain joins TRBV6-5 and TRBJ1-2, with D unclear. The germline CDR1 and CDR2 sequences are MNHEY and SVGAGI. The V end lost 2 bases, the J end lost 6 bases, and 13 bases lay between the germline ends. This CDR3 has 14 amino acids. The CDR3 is CASSYPVASDGYTF. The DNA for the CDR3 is TGTGCCAGCAGTTACCCCGTCGCAAGCGATGGCTACACCTTC.

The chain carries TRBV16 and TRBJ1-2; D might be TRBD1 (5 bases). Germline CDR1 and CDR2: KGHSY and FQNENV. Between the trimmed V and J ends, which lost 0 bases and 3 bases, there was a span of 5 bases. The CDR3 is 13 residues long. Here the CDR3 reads CASSQSGDYGYTF. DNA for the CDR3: TGTGCCAGCAGCCAATCAGGGGACTATGGCTACACCTTC. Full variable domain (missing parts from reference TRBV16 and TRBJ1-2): GEEVAQTPKHLVRGEGQKAKLYCAPIKGHSYVFWYQQVLKNEFKFLISFQNENVFDETGMPKERFSAKCLPNSPCSLEIQATKLEDSAVYFCASSQSGDYGYTFGSGTRLTVV.

DNA of the CDR3: TGCAGCACCTTATCGGGGACAGGGGTCTTCGGTTATGGCTACACCTTC. Residues: CSTLSGTGVFGYGYTF. The chain uses TRBV29-1 and TRBJ1-2, with 10 bases fitting TRBD1. This CDR3 is built from 16 residues. The V segment lost 8 bases and the J segment 5 bases; nucleotides outside the gene matches: 17. Germline CDR1 reads SQVTM; CDR2 reads ANQGSEA. The full variable domain, with the rest looked up from reference TRBV29-1 and TRBJ1-2, is SAVISQKPSRDICQRGTSLTIQCQVDSQVTMMFWYRQQPGQSLTLIATANQGSEATYESGFVIDKFPISRPNLTFSTLTVSNMSPEDSSIYLCSTLSGTGVFGYGYTFGSGTRLTVV.

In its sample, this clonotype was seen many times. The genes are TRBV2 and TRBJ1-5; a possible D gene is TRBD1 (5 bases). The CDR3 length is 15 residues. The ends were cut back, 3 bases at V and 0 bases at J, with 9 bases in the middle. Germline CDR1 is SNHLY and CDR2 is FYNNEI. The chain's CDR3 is CASSEEGISNQPQHF. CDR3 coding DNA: TGTGCCAGCAGTGAGGAGGGGATTAGCAATCAGCCCCAGCATTTT.